The clone carrying this T cell receptor beta chain was recorded once. As the sequencing template, cDNA was produced by extracting RNA and reverse transcribing it. TCRdb's copy holds only in-frame clones and misses some; the assay was immunoSEQ multiplex PCR. The sample includes 90,000 to 120,000 clones, less than 90% of them seen just once. Treatment given: oral pan-JAK inhibitor, 5-10 mg twice daily. This sample is part of a study of CD8+ T cells in alopecia areata. The V gene's germline CDR1 is SQVTM and CDR2 ANQGSEA. This CDR3 is 11 amino acids long. Trimming shortened V by 3 bases and J by 3 bases, and 6 bases separated the two germline ends.

The receptor was derived from a human donor with alopecia areata. This rearrangement joins TRBV29-1 to TRBJ2-7; maybe TRBD2 (5 bases). The source was CD8+ T cells sorted from blood, collected at week 24, from a patient treated with tofacitinib. The CDR3 sequence: CSVESGYEQYF. Here the CDR3 DNA reads TGCAGCGTTGAGAGCGGCTACGAGCAGTACTTC.